The rows below give T cell receptor beta chains drawn from one sample of a study of T cell responses to AZD1222 COVID-19 vaccine. TCRdb's copy holds only in-frame clones and misses some; the assay was immunoSEQ multiplex PCR. The repertoire holds 130,000 to 150,000 clones, with about 86% as singletons. The sample here was peripheral blood, taken 28 days after the second AZD1222 dose. These receptors came from an adult who received the AZD1222 COVID-19 vaccine. Each CDR3 is given with its conserved first and last residue. A D gene is named only where the DNA matches it firmly. Size is omitted from some rows. Given values are once, few, many or a class for expanded clones.

TRBJ2-2 14 TRBV29-1 - - CSVRDPIRAGELFF TGCAGCGTACGGGACCCCATACGGGCCGGGGAGCTGTTTTTT
TRBJ1-4 14 TRBV7-9 TRBD1 - CASSLVQGREKLFF TGTGCCAGCAGCTTAGTACAGGGGAGGGAAAAACTGTTTTTT
TRBJ2-2 18 TRBV21-1 - - CASSKAPHPRVNTGELFF TGTGCCAGCAGCAAAGCGCCCCATCCCAGGGTTAACACCGGGGAGCTGTTTTTT
TRBJ1-2 12 TRBV2 - - CASSEGGYGYTF TGTGCCAGCAGTGAAGGAGGCTATGGCTACACCTTC
TRBJ1-2 14 TRBV16 - once CASSQSLEGYGYTF TGTGCCAGCAGCCAATCGTTGGAGGGCTATGGCTACACCTTC
TRBJ2-5 15 TRBV6-2/TRBV6-3 TRBD2 - CASSYPRGEQETQYF TGTGCCAGCAGTTACCCTCGGGGGGAACAAGAGACCCAGTACTTC
TRBJ2-5 13 TRBV5-1 TRBD1 once CASSTGTGETQYF TGCGCCAGCAGCACCGGGACAGGGGAGACCCAGTACTTC
TRBJ1-2 11 TRBV30 - - CAWAENYGYTF TGTGCCTGGGCGGAGAACTATGGCTACACCTTC
TRBJ2-5 13 TRBV6-5 TRBD2 - CATLLAGQETQYF TGTGCCACCCTCCTAGCGGGACAAGAGACCCAGTACTTC
TRBJ1-6 12 TRBV27 - - CASSRAGSPLHF TGTGCCAGCAGTCGCGCGGGGTCACCCCTCCACTTT
TRBJ1-5 15 TRBV7-8 - - CASSLAGRGDQPQHF TGTGCCAGCAGCTTAGCGGGGCGAGGGGATCAGCCCCAGCATTTT
TRBJ2-2 14 TRBV10-3 - - CAIRDSGNTGELFF TGTGCCATCCGGGACTCCGGAAACACCGGGGAGCTGTTTTTT
TRBJ2-1 12 TRBV6-5 - - CASTGSNNEQFF TGTGCCAGCACTGGTTCTAACAATGAGCAGTTCTTC
TRBJ1-2 14 TRBV2 - once CASGGDGTLIGYTF TGTGCCAGCGGGGGGGACGGTACTCTAATTGGCTACACCTTC
TRBJ2-1 19 TRBV21-1 - - CASSTMGVAGEFSYNEQFF TGTGCCAGCAGCACCATGGGGGTAGCGGGTGAATTCTCCTACAATGAGCAGTTCTTC
TRBJ1-5 16 TRBV7-9 - - CASSRWGSGSNQPQHF TGTGCCAGCAGCCGATGGGGGAGTGGAAGCAATCAGCCCCAGCATTTT
TRBJ1-2 16 TRBV19 TRBD1 once CASSPIRGQGWNGYTF TGTGCCAGTAGTCCGATCAGAGGACAGGGATGGAATGGCTACACCTTC
TRBJ2-7 17 TRBV5-4 - - CASSLAPTVTGYYEQYF TGTGCCAGCAGCTTGGCCCCTACAGTTACGGGGTACTACGAGCAGTACTTC
TRBJ1-2 12 TRBV29-1 - - CSVASRVYGYTF TGCAGCGTTGCAAGCCGCGTCTATGGCTACACCTTC
TRBJ2-1 17 TRBV9 TRBD2 - CASSFRTSGRRNNEQFF TGTGCCAGCAGCTTCCGGACTAGCGGGAGAAGGAACAATGAGCAGTTCTTC
TRBJ1-2 14 TRBV19 TRBD1 - CASRRTGGNYGYTF TGTGCCAGTAGGAGGACAGGGGGGAACTATGGCTACACCTTC
TRBJ2-1 16 TRBV11-3 - - CASSLRQGGVNGEQFF TGTGCCAGCAGCTTACGCCAAGGGGGAGTCAACGGTGAGCAGTTCTTC
TRBJ2-3 11 TRBV5-1 - - CASGSTDTQYF TGCGCCTCTGGAAGCACAGATACGCAGTATTTT
TRBJ1-5 12 TRBV5-1 - - CASSLSGQPQHF TGCGCCAGCAGCTTGTCAGGACAGCCCCAGCATTTT
TRBJ2-1 16 TRBV5-1 - - CASSWAEGGSYNEQFF TGCGCCAGCAGCTGGGCGGAGGGGGGCTCCTACAATGAGCAGTTCTTC
TRBJ1-3 15 TRBV3-1/TRBV3-2 - - CASSRQPGSGNTIYF TGTGCCAGCAGCCGGCAGCCGGGCTCTGGAAACACCATATATTTT
TRBJ1-3 15 TRBV20-1 - - CSASPAGLSGNTIYF TGCAGTGCTAGTCCCGCAGGCCTCTCTGGAAACACCATATATTTT
TRBJ2-7 15 TRBV27 TRBD2 - CASTDRGGSSTEQYF TGTGCCAGCACGGATCGGGGGGGAAGTTCCACCGAGCAGTACTTC
TRBJ2-1 15 TRBV15 - - CATSREAFPYNEQFF TGTGCCACCAGCAGAGAGGCTTTCCCCTACAATGAGCAGTTCTTC
TRBJ2-3 13 TRBV28 - - CASSRDSTDTQYF TGTGCCAGCAGTAGAGACTCCACAGATACGCAGTATTTT
TRBJ1-1 13 TRBV27 - - CASSFFGQTEAFF TGTGCCAGCAGTTTCTTCGGCCAGACTGAAGCTTTCTTT
TRBJ1-5 15 TRBV18 - - CASSPEGSINQPQHF TGTGCCAGCTCACCAGAAGGCAGCATCAATCAGCCCCAGCATTTT
TRBJ2-7 13 TRBV28 - - CASGQRSSYEQYF TGTGCCAGCGGACAGAGATCCTCCTACGAGCAGTACTTC
TRBJ2-2 15 TRBV24-1 TRBD2 - CATSETSGNTGELFF TGTGCCACCAGTGAAACTAGCGGGAACACCGGGGAGCTGTTTTTT
TRBJ1-2 15 TRBV7-2 - - CASSSGRVLNYGYTF TGTGCCAGCAGCTCGGGTCGTGTACTTAACTATGGCTACACCTTC
TRBJ2-5 14 TRBV19 - - CASSIRPPQETQYF TGTGCCAGTAGTATAAGACCCCCGCAAGAGACCCAGTACTTC
TRBJ1-5 16 TRBV5-1 TRBD1 - CASSSKPGQDNQPQHF TGCGCCAGCAGCTCGAAACCGGGACAGGACAATCAGCCCCAGCATTTT
TRBJ2-7 13 TRBV6-5 - - CATRQTAIYEQYF TGTGCCACCAGACAGACTGCGATCTACGAGCAGTACTTC
TRBJ1-2 17 TRBV27 TRBD1 - CASSIDRGGSNNYGYTF TGTGCCAGCAGTATAGACAGGGGAGGTTCCAATAACTATGGCTACACCTTC
TRBJ1-1 13 TRBV7-9 - - CASSRGDTTEAFF TGTGCCAGCAGCAGGGGGGACACCACTGAAGCTTTCTTT
TRBJ1-1 11 TRBV3-1/TRBV3-2 - - CASGGYTEAFF TGTGCCAGCGGTGGGTACACTGAAGCTTTCTTT
TRBJ2-2 16 TRBV13 TRBD1 - CASSSRQGRGTGELFF TGTGCCAGCAGCTCACGACAGGGGCGGGGCACCGGGGAGCTGTTTTTT
TRBJ1-6 15 TRBV25-1 TRBD1 few CASTAGGTYNSPLHF TGTGCCAGCACAGCAGGGGGCACGTATAATTCACCCCTCCACTTT
TRBJ2-3 16 TRBV29-1 TRBD1 - CSVGGQDQGGTDTQYF TGCAGCGTTGGGGGACAGGACCAGGGTGGCACAGATACGCAGTATTTT
TRBJ2-7 15 TRBV30 TRBD2 - CAWSPGLAGGYEQYF TGTGCCTGGAGCCCGGGACTAGCGGGAGGCTACGAGCAGTACTTC
TRBJ1-3 17 TRBV7-9 TRBD1 - CASSAPGTGGIGNTIYF TGTGCCAGCAGCGCGCCCGGGACAGGGGGTATTGGAAACACCATATATTTT
TRBJ1-4 18 TRBV18 TRBD1 - CASSPETGSWGAIEKLFF TGTGCCAGCTCACCCGAGACAGGGTCGTGGGGCGCAATTGAAAAACTGTTTTTT
TRBJ1-6 15 TRBV5-1 TRBD1 - CASSSGGTGLSPLHF TGCGCCAGCAGCTCCGGGGGGACAGGGCTTTCACCCCTCCACTTT
TRBJ1-2 12 TRBV19 - - CASSIQGRGYTF TGTGCCAGTAGTATACAGGGTCGCGGCTACACCTTC
TRBJ2-7 14 TRBV5-1 - - CASSYYRDTYEQYF TGCGCCAGCAGCTATTACCGGGACACCTACGAGCAGTACTTC
TRBJ1-5 14 TRBV5-6 TRBD1 - CASSLGTVYQPQHF TGTGCCAGCAGCTTAGGGACAGTTTATCAGCCCCAGCATTTT
TRBJ2-7 15 TRBV11-2 TRBD1 few CASSSPRTGTYEQYF TGTGCCAGCAGCTCCCCCCGGACAGGGACCTACGAGCAGTACTTC
TRBJ1-3 16 TRBV10-1 TRBD1 - CASSEPGQGSGYTIYF TGCGCCAGCAGTGAGCCTGGACAGGGCAGTGGATACACCATATATTTT
TRBJ1-1 13 TRBV6-5 - - CASRPRKDTEAFF TGTGCCAGCAGACCCCGGAAGGACACTGAAGCTTTCTTT
TRBJ1-5 16 TRBV6-1 - - CASSEVGVGGVSPQHF TGTGCCAGCAGTGAAGTAGGTGTCGGAGGGGTCTCGCCCCAGCATTTT
TRBJ2-2 15 TRBV5-1 - - CASSLGQGGTGELFF TGCGCCAGCAGCTTGGGGCAGGGCGGCACCGGGGAGCTGTTTTTT
TRBJ1-4 12 TRBV27 - once CASTTEGEKLFF TGTGCCAGCACCACAGAGGGGGAAAAACTGTTTTTT
TRBJ1-1 15 TRBV7-6 - - CASSLDQGPLTEAFF TGTGCCAGCAGCTTAGATCAGGGTCCCCTCACTGAAGCTTTCTTT
TRBJ1-2 14 TRBV9 - - CASSLPTHVLGYTF TGTGCCAGCAGCTTGCCGACACATGTATTAGGCTACACCTTC